This T cell receptor (beta chain) derives from a study of a mutant IDH1 vaccine in newly diagnosed glioma. Across the study: Once 4-6 weeks had passed after radiotherapy alone, vaccination started, or it started with temozolomide cycles. In the visit schedule, V12 fell in week 35, while V13 fell in week 47. General study results and limits: Pseudoprogression appeared independent of alterations in top peripheral clonotypes. Across multiple MHC alleles, 93.3% of patients had vaccine-induced responses.

Concerning this clone: Antigen: not known.

The length of the CDR3 is 16 residues. Germline V CDR1 and CDR2: GTSNPN, SVGIG (reference sequence). The V segment lost 8 bases and the J segment 5 bases; nucleotides outside the gene matches: 16. Repertoires were generated with immunoSEQ multiplex PCR, while TCRdb's copy carries only in-frame clones and drops some. The data contain about 94,000 clones, about nine tenths of them seen just once; the ten biggest clones take up 0.7% to 0.95%. Time point specified: week 47, end of study. Each dose delivered 300 ug of mutant IDH1 20-mer peptide subcutaneously with imiquimod. The sequence was obtained from a woman aged 45-60 years with glioma. The chain employs TRBV30 and TRBJ2-3; 10 nucleotides match TRBD2. The sequences come from PBMCs, collected from a glioma patient whose treatment included an IDH1 peptide vaccine. CDR3 sequence: CAGAGGRAGGRDTQYF. Here the CDR3 DNA reads TGTGCCGGGGCGGGGGGGCGAGCGGGAGGGCGAGATACGCAGTATTTT. The whole variable domain, remainder taken from reference TRBV30 and TRBJ2-3, is SQTIHQWPATLVQPVGSPLSLECTVEGTSNPNLYWYRQAAGRGLQLLFYSVGIGQISSEVPQNLSASRPQDRQFILSSKKLLLSDSGFYLCAGAGGRAGGRDTQYFGPGTRLTVL.